In its sample, the clone carrying this T cell receptor (beta chain) was seen a few times. Its antigen remains unknown. Both TCR beta VDJ combination and CDR3 sequence profiling were carried out. Genomic DNA was the template for this profiling. TCRdb reanalysed the reads using MiXCR and keeps one entry per CDR3 protein. The sample yields 200,000 or so distinct CDR3 sequences, more than 45% seen once. The patients chosen for sequencing had shown expansion of CD8+CD57+ cells (detected by flow cytometry). The enrolled patients all had severe acquired aplastic anemia. The sample is drawn from a study of CD8+CD57+ T cells in acquired aplastic anemia. In the study overall: The average for DNA from sorted CD4+ and CD8+ cells was roughly 3 ug. Study conclusions and caveats: Patients versus controls showed no significant CD8+ Simpson's diversity difference. The same twenty-nine CD8+ CDR3 sequences occurred in patients and in controls.

Trimming took off 6 bases at V and 4 bases at J, with 10 bases between the two ends. The CDR3 totals 13 residues. Germline CDR1 and CDR2: WSHSY and SAAADI. The sample taken for sequencing was sorted CD4+, CD8+, or CD8+CD57+ T cells (not recorded which) from PBMCs. V is TRBV10-2 and J is TRBJ2-1; D gene ambiguous. This TCR came from a human donor with aplastic anemia. DNA for the CDR3: TGCGCCAGCAGCCTCGCACTTTACAATGAGCAGTTCTTC. Its protein is CASSLALYNEQFF.